The clone carrying this TCR beta chain has just one count. This specimen belongs to a study of T-cell memory formation after mild COVID-19. Study background: Largely, the TCR clusters proved donor specific.

TCRdb recomputed calls from the 5' RACE reads with MiXCR, one row per CDR3 protein. The sample includes roughly 100,000 distinct CDR3 sequences, more than 15% of them seen just once. Sequenced sample: PBMCs or a T cell subset sorted from them (not recorded which). This receptor was obtained from an adult woman who had mild COVID-19 (a few samples of this study predate the infection). Cell type and time point are not known.

Here the CDR3 DNA reads TGTGCCAGCAGCCACACCGGGACAGGGATAGGAGGCTACACCTTC. Protein: CASSHTGTGIGGYTF. The V and J genes are TRBV11-1 and TRBJ1-2, with 9 nucleotides matching TRBD1. Germline lookup yields CDR1 SGHAT and CDR2 FQDESV (reference sequence). The CDR3 has 15 residues. Germline trimming cut 5 bases from V and 8 bases from J; bases unmatched to any gene: 12.